The 15 T cell receptor beta chains presented below share a single source sample, sequenced in a study of cytomegalovirus exposure and HLA in healthy donors. 60 Vbeta and 13 Jbeta primers were used in PCR. Clones were sequenced by immunoSEQ multiplex PCR, and TCRdb holds only the in-frame ones, with some missing. The sample has about 230,000 clones, around 80% seen once. The source material was PBMCs. The receptors here all came from a boy aged 10-17 years in good health and CMV-seronegative.

This clone appeared a single time. The V gene is TRBV10-3, the J gene TRBJ1-1, with 9 bases lining up with TRBD1. The V and J ends lost 0 bases and 7 bases, in that order; junction bases with no gene match: 6. Germline V gives CDR1 ENHRY, CDR2 SYGVKD. The CDR3 runs to 15 residues. In nucleotides, the CDR3 is TGTGCCATCAGTGAGTCTTTGTGGGGACAGGGTGAAGCTTTCTTT. Translating gives CAISESLWGQGEAFF.

The chain carries TRBV5-8 and TRBJ1-2; D is possibly TRBD1 (6 bases). Per the germline V gene, CDR1 is SGHTS and CDR2 is YDEGEE. CDR3 length equals 14 residues. Deletions cut 1 base from V and 3 bases from J, with 10 bases between. Written as DNA, the CDR3 is TGTGCCAGCAGCTTGATAACAGGGTACTATGGCTACACCTTC. Amino acids: CASSLITGYYGYTF.

The rearrangement joins TRBV7-2 to TRBJ2-3; 10 nucleotides agree with TRBD2. V trimming: 8 bases; J trimming: 4 bases; junction bases outside the gene matches: 3. Germline V lookup: CDR1 SGHTA, CDR2 FQGNSA. The CDR3 has 13 residues. The CDR3 DNA follows: TGTGCCAGCGAACTAGCGGGATCAGATACGCAGTATTTT. This gives the protein CASELAGSDTQYF.

The rearrangement joins TRBV19 to TRBJ2-7, with no clear D. The CDR3 sequence is 11 residues long. Germline V gene data show CDR1 as LNHDA and CDR2 as SQIVND (reference sequence). V was clipped by 7 bases and J by 6 bases, with 10 bases between them. The CDR3, as DNA: TGTGCCAGTACACGCGGCGGCGAGCAGTACTTC. As protein: CASTRGGEQYF.

The genes are TRBV27 and TRBJ2-5; no definite D call. The V end lost 7 bases, the J end lost 4 bases, and 10 bases lay between the germline ends. Looked up from germline, CDR1 is MNHEY and CDR2 is SMNVEV (reference sequence). The length of the CDR3 is 12 residues. In DNA, the CDR3 is TGTGCCAGCACTACGCCGCCAGAGACCCAGTACTTC. This encodes CASTTPPETQYF.

The V call is TRBV11-2, the J call TRBJ2-5, with 11 bases that match TRBD2. From germline, CDR1 is SGHAT and CDR2 FQNNGV. The CDR3 runs to 16 residues. Germline trimming cut 4 bases from V and 3 bases from J; bases unmatched to any gene: 7. In DNA, the CDR3 is TGTGCCAGCAGCTCTAGTGTGGGACTAGCGGAAGAGACCCAGTACTTC. Its translation is CASSSSVGLAEETQYF.

This clone was detected a few times. This sequence joins TRBV2 and TRBJ1-6, with TRBD1 identical over 10 bases. Per the germline V gene, CDR1 is SNHLY and CDR2 is FYNNEI. The CDR3 loop spans 13 amino acids. The trim removed 6 bases at V and 10 bases at J, leaving 3 bases unmatched. The CDR3 nucleotides read TGTGCCAGCAGGACAGGGGGCAGCTCACCCCTCCACTTT. Amino acid sequence: CASRTGGSSPLHF.

The DNA for the CDR3 is TGCGCCGGATCTGAGGGCCTGAGCACTGAAGCTTTCTTT. It encodes CAGSEGLSTEAFF. The J gene is TRBJ1-1, the V gene TRBV5-1; D is ambiguous. V lost 10 bases and J 4 bases, leaving 17 bases between the germline ends. This CDR3 spans 13 amino acids. Per the germline V gene, CDR1 is SGHRS and CDR2 is YFSETQ.

The J gene is TRBJ2-1, the V gene TRBV10-3; the D gene is possibly TRBD2 (5 bases). The germline CDR1 and CDR2 sequences are ENHRY and SYGVKD. V dropped 4 bases and J dropped 5 bases, with 12 bases sitting between them. The CDR3 runs to 14 residues. CDR3 region: CAISAGSAHNEQFF. DNA for the CDR3: TGTGCCATCAGTGCGGGGTCAGCCCACAATGAGCAGTTCTTC.

The V gene is TRBV4-1, the J gene TRBJ2-5; D possibly corresponds to TRBD1 (6 bases). The CDR3 covers 19 residues. Trimming cost V 4 bases and J 2 bases, with 26 bases left between them. CDR1 MGHRA and CDR2 YSYEKL come from the germline V gene. The CDR3 sequence: CASSRALRDTLNKQETQYF. Here the CDR3 DNA reads TGCGCCAGCAGCCGCGCACTCCGGGACACCCTTAACAAGCAAGAGACCCAGTACTTC.

V gene TRBV11-2 combines with J gene TRBJ1-5; TRBD1 is a possible D gene (6 bases). Germline V CDR1 and CDR2: SGHAT, FQNNGV. The CDR3 totals 14 residues. The V end lost 5 bases, the J end lost 7 bases, and 15 bases lay between the germline ends. In DNA form, the CDR3 reads TGTGCCAGCAGCCAACCGGGACAAATGCAGCCCCAGCATTTT. As protein: CASSQPGQMQPQHF. The complete variable domain, with remaining parts taken from reference TRBV11-2 and TRBJ1-5, reads EAGVAQSPRYKIIEKRQSVAFWCNPISGHATLYWYQQILGQGPKLLIQFQNNGVVDDSQLPKDRFSAERLKGVDSTLKIQPAKLEDSAVYLCASSQPGQMQPQHFGDGTRLSIL.

This chain's CDR3 is CAWSVLRAGPREQYF. CDR3 in DNA: TGTGCCTGGAGTGTACTAAGGGCAGGGCCTAGGGAGCAGTACTTC. V is TRBV30 and J is TRBJ2-7, with D perhaps matching TRBD1 (5 bases). This CDR3 is built from 15 residues. V lost 0 bases and J 7 bases, leaving 19 bases between the germline ends. Germline-derived CDR1 and CDR2 are GTSNPN and SVGIG (reference sequence). Complete variable domain (other parts from reference TRBV30 and TRBJ2-7): SQTIHQWPATLVQPVGSPLSLECTVEGTSNPNLYWYRQAAGRGLQLLFYSVGIGQISSEVPQNLSASRPQDRQFILSSKKLLLSDSGFYLCAWSVLRAGPREQYFGPGTRLTVT.

This clone appeared once. This chain connects TRBV4-2 to TRBJ2-7; no firm D call. Germline V gene data show CDR1 as LGHNA and CDR2 as YNFKEQ. The CDR3 loop spans 11 amino acids. V was shortened by 0 bases and J by 7 bases, with 4 bases between the two germline ends. CDR3 region: CASSQDLEQYF. CDR3 nucleotides: TGTGCCAGCAGCCAAGATCTGGAGCAGTACTTC.

The chain combines TRBV27 with TRBJ1-4; weak D call: TRBD1 (5 bases). The germline V gene encodes CDR1 MNHEY and CDR2 SMNVEV (reference sequence). V lost 2 bases and J 1 base, leaving 11 bases between the germline ends. The CDR3 is made up of 16 amino acids. CDR3 sequence reads: CASSLDIRVTNEKLFF. CDR3 coding DNA: TGTGCCAGCAGTTTAGATATCAGGGTAACTAATGAAAAACTGTTTTTT.

J is TRBJ2-7 and V is TRBV4-1, with TRBD1 identical over 7 bases. The germline gives CDR1 MGHRA, CDR2 YSYEKL. The CDR3 has 18 amino acids. The V segment lost 4 bases and the J segment 0 bases; nucleotides outside the gene matches: 15. Here the CDR3 reads CASSRQVDRDSFSYEQYF. CDR3 nucleotide sequence: TGCGCCAGCAGCCGACAGGTGGACCGGGACAGTTTCTCCTACGAGCAGTACTTC.